The following is a T cell receptor (beta chain) sequence with its context. 13 Jbeta primers and 60 Vbeta primers were used for the PCR. The table came from immunoSEQ multiplex PCR; TCRdb's copy has only in-frame clones and leaves some out. The repertoire holds about 190,000 clones, with under 85% as singletons. These data are taken from a study of cytomegalovirus exposure and HLA in healthy donors. This CDR3 region has 14 residues. From germline, CDR1 is KGHSH and CDR2 LQKENI. The ends lost 5 bases at V and 2 bases at J; junction bases unmatched: 6. This clonotype originated in a woman between 18 and 30 years old in good health and CMV-seronegative. The chain is built from TRBV18 and TRBJ2-7; 7 positions match TRBD1. The material sequenced was PBMCs. CDR3 in amino acids: CASSSGTATYEQYF. Written as DNA, the CDR3 is TGTGCCAGCTCATCCGGGACAGCAACCTACGAGCAGTACTTC.